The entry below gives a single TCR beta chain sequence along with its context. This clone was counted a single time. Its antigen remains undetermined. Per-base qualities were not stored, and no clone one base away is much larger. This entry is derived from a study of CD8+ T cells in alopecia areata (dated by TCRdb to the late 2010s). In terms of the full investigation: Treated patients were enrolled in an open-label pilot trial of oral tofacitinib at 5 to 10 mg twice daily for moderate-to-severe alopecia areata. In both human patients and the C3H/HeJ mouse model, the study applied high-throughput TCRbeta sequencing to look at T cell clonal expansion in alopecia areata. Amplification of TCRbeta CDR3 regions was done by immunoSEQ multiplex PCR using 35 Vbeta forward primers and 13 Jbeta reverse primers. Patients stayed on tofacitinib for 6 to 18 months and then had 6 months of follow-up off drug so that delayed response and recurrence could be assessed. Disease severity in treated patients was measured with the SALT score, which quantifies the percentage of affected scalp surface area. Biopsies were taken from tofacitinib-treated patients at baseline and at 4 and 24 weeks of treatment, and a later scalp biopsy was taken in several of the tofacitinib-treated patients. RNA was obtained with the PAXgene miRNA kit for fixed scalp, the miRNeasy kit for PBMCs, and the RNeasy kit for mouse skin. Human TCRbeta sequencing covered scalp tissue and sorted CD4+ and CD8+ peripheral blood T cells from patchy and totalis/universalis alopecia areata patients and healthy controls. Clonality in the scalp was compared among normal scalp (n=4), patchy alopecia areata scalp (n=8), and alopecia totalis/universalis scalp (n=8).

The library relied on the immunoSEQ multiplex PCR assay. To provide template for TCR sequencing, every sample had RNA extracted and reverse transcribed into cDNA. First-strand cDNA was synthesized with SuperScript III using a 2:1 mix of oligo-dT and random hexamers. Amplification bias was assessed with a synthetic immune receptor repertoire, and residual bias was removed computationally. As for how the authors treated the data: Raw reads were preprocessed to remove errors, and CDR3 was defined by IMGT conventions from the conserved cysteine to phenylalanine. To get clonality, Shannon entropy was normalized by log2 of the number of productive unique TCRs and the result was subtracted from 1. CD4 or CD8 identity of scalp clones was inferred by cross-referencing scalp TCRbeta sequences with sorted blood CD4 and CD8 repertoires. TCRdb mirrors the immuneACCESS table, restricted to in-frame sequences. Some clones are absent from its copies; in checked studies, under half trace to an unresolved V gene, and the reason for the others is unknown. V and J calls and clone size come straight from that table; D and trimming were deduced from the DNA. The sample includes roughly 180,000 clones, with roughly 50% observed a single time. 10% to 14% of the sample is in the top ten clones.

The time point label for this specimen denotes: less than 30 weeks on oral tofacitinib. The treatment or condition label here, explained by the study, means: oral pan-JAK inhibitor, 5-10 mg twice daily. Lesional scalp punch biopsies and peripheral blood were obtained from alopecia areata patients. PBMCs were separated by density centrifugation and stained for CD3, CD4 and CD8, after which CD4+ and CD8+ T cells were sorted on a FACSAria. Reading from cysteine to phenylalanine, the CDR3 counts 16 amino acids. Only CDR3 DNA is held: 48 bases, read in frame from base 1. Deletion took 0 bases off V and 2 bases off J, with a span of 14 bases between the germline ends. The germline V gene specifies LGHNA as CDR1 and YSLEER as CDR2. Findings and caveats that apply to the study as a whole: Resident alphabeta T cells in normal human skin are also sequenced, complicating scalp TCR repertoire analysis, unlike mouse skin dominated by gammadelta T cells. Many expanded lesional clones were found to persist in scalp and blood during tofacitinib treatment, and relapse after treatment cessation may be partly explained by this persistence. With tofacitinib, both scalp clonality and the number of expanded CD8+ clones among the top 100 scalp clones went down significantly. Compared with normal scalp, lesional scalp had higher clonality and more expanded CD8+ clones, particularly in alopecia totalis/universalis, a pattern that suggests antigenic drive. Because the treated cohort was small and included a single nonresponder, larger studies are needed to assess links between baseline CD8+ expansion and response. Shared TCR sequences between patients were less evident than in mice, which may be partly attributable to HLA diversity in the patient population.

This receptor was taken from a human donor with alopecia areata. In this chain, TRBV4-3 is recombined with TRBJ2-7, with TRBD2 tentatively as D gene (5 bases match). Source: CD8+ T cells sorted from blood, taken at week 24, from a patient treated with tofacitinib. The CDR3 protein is CASSQDNGDGAYEQYF. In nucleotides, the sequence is TGCGCCAGCAGCCAAGATAACGGCGACGGGGCCTACGAGCAGTACTTC.